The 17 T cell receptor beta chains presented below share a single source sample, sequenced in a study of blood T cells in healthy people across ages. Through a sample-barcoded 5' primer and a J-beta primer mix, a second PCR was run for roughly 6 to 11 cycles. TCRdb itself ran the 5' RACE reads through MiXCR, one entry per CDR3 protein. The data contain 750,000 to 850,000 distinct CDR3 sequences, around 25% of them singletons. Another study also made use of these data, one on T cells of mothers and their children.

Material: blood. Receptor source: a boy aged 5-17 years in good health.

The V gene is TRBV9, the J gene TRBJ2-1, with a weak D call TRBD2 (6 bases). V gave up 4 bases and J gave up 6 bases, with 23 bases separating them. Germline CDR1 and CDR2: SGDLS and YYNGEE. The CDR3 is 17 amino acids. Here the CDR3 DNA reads TGTGCCAGCAGCCCAACGGGGGTAGCCGACGCCCCCAATGAGCAGTTCTTC. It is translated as CASSPTGVADAPNEQFF.

CDR3 region: CASSFQQGGYNEQFF. As DNA, the CDR3 is TGTGCCAGCAGTTTTCAACAGGGTGGCTACAATGAGCAGTTCTTC. The J gene is TRBJ2-1, the V gene TRBV12-3 or TRBV12-4; D may be TRBD1 (6 bases). This CDR3 has 15 amino acids. V was trimmed by 3 bases and J by 3 bases, leaving 12 bases between them.

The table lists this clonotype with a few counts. The CDR3 DNA reads as TGTGCCAGCAGCCAAGATCGGCGGGGAGATCACACAGATACGCAGTATTTT. It encodes CASSQDRRGDHTDTQYF. The chain has TRBV4-2 and TRBJ2-3, with D possibly matching TRBD2 (6 bases). The CDR3 is 17 amino acids. Germline assignment: CDR1 LGHNA and CDR2 YNFKEQ. The V gene lost 0 bases and the J gene lost 2 bases, with 15 bases spanning the gap.

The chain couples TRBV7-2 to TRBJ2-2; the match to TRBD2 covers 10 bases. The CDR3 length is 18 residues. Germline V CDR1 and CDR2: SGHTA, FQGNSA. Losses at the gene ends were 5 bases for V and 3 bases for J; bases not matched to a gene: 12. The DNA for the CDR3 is TGTGCCAGCAGCCATTTCCTAGCGGGAGTATTGTACACCGGGGAGCTGTTTTTT. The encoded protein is CASSHFLAGVLYTGELFF.

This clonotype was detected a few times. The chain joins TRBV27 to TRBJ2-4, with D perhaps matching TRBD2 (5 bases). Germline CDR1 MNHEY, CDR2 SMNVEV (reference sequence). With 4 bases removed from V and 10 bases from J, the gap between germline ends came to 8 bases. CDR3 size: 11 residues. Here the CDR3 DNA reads TGTGCCAGCAGTTCGGGGTGGATTCAGTACTTC. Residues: CASSSGWIQYF.

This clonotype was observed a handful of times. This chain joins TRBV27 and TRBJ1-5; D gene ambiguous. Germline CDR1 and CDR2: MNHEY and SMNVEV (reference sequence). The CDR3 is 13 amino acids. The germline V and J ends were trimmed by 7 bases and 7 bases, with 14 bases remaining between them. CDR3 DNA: TGTGCCAGCACCTTGGGGTGGGGACAGCCCCAGCATTTT. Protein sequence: CASTLGWGQPQHF.

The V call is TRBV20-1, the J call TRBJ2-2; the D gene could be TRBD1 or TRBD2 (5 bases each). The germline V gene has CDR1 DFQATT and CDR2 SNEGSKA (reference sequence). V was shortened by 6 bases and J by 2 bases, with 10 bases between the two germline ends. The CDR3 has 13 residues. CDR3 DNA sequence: TGCAGTGCCGTGGGGGAAAACACCGGGGAGCTGTTTTTT. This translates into CSAVGENTGELFF.

CDR3 region: CASSFSGTSGYEQYF. In DNA, the CDR3 is TGTGCCAGCAGTTTCTCCGGGACTAGCGGTTACGAGCAGTACTTC. This chain connects TRBV12-3 or TRBV12-4 to TRBJ2-5, with 11 bases matching TRBD2. The DNA end lines up better with TRBJ2-7; the J call may be wrong. This CDR3 has 15 residues.

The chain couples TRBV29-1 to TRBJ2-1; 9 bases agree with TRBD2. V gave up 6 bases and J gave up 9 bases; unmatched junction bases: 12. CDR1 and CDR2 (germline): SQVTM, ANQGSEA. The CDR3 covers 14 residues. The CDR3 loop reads CSVDPGTSIVEQFF. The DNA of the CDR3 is TGCAGCGTCGACCCCGGGACTAGCATCGTTGAGCAGTTCTTC.

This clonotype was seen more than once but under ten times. The CDR3 DNA reads TGCGCCAGCAGCGTGGGACAGGAGGGCTACACCTTC. Protein sequence: CASSVGQEGYTF. The chain combines TRBV5-1 with TRBJ1-2; 8 bases fit TRBD1. CDR1 is SGHRS and CDR2 is YFSETQ in the germline V gene. The CDR3 is 12 amino acids. Trimming removed 4 bases from V and 8 bases from J; junction bases left unmatched: 4. The full variable domain, completed using reference TRBV5-1 and TRBJ1-2, is KAGVTQTPRYLIKTRGQQVTLSCSPISGHRSVSWYQQTPGQGLQFLFEYFSETQRNKGNFPGRFSGRQFSNSRSEMNVSTLELGDSALYLCASSVGQEGYTFGSGTRLTVV.

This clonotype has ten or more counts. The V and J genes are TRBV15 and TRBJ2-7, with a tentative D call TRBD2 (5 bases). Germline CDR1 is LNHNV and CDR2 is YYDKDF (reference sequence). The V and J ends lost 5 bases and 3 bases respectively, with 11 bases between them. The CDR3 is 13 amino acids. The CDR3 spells CATSGGLNYEQYF. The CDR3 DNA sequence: TGTGCCACCAGCGGCGGACTTAACTACGAGCAGTACTTC.

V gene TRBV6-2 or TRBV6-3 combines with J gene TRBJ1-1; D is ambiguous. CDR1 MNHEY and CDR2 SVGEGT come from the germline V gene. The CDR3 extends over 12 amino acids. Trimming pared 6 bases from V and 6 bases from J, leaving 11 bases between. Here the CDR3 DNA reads TGTGCCAGCAGCTACGTCGGGGCTGAAGCTTTCTTT. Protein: CASSYVGAEAFF.

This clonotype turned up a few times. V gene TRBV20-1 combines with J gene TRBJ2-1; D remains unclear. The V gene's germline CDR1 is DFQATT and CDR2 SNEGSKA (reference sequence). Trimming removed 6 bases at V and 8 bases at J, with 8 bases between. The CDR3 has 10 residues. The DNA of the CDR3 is TGCAGTGCCTCCCAGGATGAGCAGTTCTTC. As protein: CSASQDEQFF.

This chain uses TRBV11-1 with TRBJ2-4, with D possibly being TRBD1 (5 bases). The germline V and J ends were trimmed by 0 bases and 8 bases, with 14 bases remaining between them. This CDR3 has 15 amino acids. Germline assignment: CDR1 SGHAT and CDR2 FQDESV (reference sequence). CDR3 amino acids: CASSLAVGQGDIQYF. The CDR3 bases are TGTGCCAGCAGCTTAGCGGTTGGTCAGGGCGACATTCAGTACTTC.

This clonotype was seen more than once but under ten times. The CDR3 loop reads CASSLQDRHNEKLFF. The CDR3 coding sequence is TGTGCCAGCAGTCTCCAAGACAGACATAATGAAAAACTGTTTTTT. V usage is TRBV2 and J usage is TRBJ1-4, with D perhaps TRBD1 (5 bases). Trimming took off 5 bases at V and 4 bases at J, with 14 bases between the two ends. The CDR3 length is 15 residues. Germline values: CDR1 SNHLY, CDR2 FYNNEI.

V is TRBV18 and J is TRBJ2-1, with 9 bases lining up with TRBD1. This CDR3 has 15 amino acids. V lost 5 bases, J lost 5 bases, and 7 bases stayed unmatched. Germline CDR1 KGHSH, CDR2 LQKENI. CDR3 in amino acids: CASSNRGRIDNEQFF. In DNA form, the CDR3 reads TGTGCCAGCTCAAACAGGGGGCGAATCGACAATGAGCAGTTCTTC.

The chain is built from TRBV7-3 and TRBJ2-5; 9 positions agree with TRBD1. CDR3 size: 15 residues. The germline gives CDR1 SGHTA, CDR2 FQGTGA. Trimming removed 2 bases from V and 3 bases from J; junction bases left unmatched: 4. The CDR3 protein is CASSLWGDREETQYF. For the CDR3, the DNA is TGTGCCAGCAGCTTATGGGGGGACAGGGAAGAGACCCAGTACTTC.